This T cell receptor (beta chain) was observed in a study of T-cell reconstitution after alpha-beta-depleted transplantation in children. Unique molecular identifiers were used to barcode this TCRbeta library. Each CDR3 protein is one row after TCRdb ran MiXCR on the PCR reads. The repertoire holds 700,000 to 850,000 distinct CDR3 sequences, with 16% as singletons. This clonotype was counted a few times. The CDR3 runs to 17 residues. Germline assignment: CDR1 MNHEY and CDR2 SMNVEV (reference sequence). V dropped 5 bases and J dropped 8; count of bases not matched to a gene: 14. V usage is TRBV27 and J usage is TRBJ2-1, with 11 bases matching TRBD2. The sequences come from PBMCs, mostly from graft donor cells, collected 360 days after TCRalphabeta/CD19-depleted stem cell transplant. This TCR was recovered from a male patient between 5 and 17 years old who had a stem cell transplant for acute lymphoblastic leukemia, so the T cells may come from the graft donor. CDR3 DNA: TGTGCCAGCAGTCCCTCCCTAGCGGGAGGCCCAGAAGATGAGCAGTTCTTC. As protein: CASSPSLAGGPEDEQFF.